What follows describes a single T cell receptor (beta chain). Antigen unknown. The protocol was immunoSEQ multiplex PCR, while the TCRdb copy is restricted to in-frame clones and leaves out a portion. The table lists roughly 76,000 clones, 90% to 95% of them singletons. This record belongs to a study of OX40 agonist ivuxolimab in advanced cancers. Study in general: An agonistic human IgG2 monoclonal antibody against OX40 (CD134) was given. At approximately 83% male, the cohort had a mean age of 60 years, ranging from 23 to 79.

The CDR3 is made up of 14 amino acids. Germline CDR1 and CDR2: SGHVS and FNYEAQ. The ends were cut back, 5 bases at V and 6 bases at J, with 15 bases in the middle. Findings of the study overall: CD8+ T cells showed, on average, more clonal expansion than CD4+ cells.

This sequence joins TRBV7-6 and TRBJ2-3; D is perhaps TRBD2 (6 bases). The clonotype was recovered from an adult with an advanced solid tumor such as melanoma, head and neck, liver or kidney cancer. The starting material was CD4+ or CD8+ T cells sorted from blood, obtained in a trial of the OX40 agonist ivuxolimab. The CDR3: CASSRNRGLDTQYF. The CDR3 nucleotides read TGTGCCAGCAGCAGAAACCGGGGACTCGATACGCAGTATTTT. The variable domain in full, with the rest retrieved from reference TRBV7-6 and TRBJ2-3, is GAGVSQSPRYKVTKRGQDVALRCDPISGHVSLYWYRQALGQGPEFLTYFNYEAQQDKSGLPNDRFSAERPEGSISTLTIQRTEQRDSAMYRCASSRNRGLDTQYFGPGTRLTVL.